This T cell receptor beta chain was documented in a study of blood T cell repertoires in COVID-19. Study summary: Sample material is recorded as cDNA or gDNA derived from T cells, B-cell-depleted T cells, or PBMCs.

V was trimmed by 1 base and J by 3 bases, leaving 17 bases between them. The CDR3 is 16 residues long. Per germline, CDR1 SGHDT and CDR2 YYEEEE. Sequenced by immunoSEQ multiplex PCR; TCRdb stores in-frame clones only, minus some. The sample includes a few hundred thousand clones, 70% to 90% seen only once; the top ten take 6.2%. Sequenced material: peripheral blood. The V and J genes are TRBV5-6 and TRBJ2-7, with D hard to call. The clonotype comes from a man aged 55 to 69 with acute or convalescent COVID-19. DNA for the CDR3: TGTGCCAGCAGCTTGTTTGGAGCAACCACCTACTACGAGCAGTACTTC. It translates to CASSLFGATTYYEQYF.